This entry lists 11 T cell receptor beta chains sequenced from one sample in a study of blood T cell repertoires in COVID-19. The data were produced by immunoSEQ multiplex PCR, yet TCRdb's version contains in-frame clones alone and is incomplete. The sample holds about 60,000 clones, almost 85% seen once. The sequenced sample consisted of peripheral blood. The receptors originated from a man aged 55-75 years with COVID-19, enrolled during active disease.

The rearrangement uses TRBV30 and TRBJ1-5, with TRBD1 as a possible D gene (5 bases). Germline V CDR1 and CDR2: GTSNPN, SVGIG (reference sequence). The V and J ends lost 2 bases and 1 base respectively, with 9 bases between them. This CDR3 region has 14 residues. CDR3 protein: CAWSPGVSNQPQHF. CDR3 nucleotide sequence: TGTGCCTGGAGTCCGGGGGTCAGCAATCAGCCCCAGCATTTT.

This chain links TRBV6-1 with TRBJ2-1; 9 nucleotides line up with TRBD2. Germline V lookup: CDR1 MNHNS, CDR2 SASEGT. With 2 bases clipped from V and 2 bases from J, the junction kept 1 base outside the gene matches. This CDR3 region has 15 residues. CDR3 in amino acids: CASSEIAGAYNEQFF. The DNA of the CDR3 is TGTGCCAGCAGTGAAATAGCGGGGGCCTACAATGAGCAGTTCTTC.

This clone has a single count. The V and J genes are TRBV25-1 and TRBJ1-6; 9 bases align to TRBD1. CDR3 length: 16 residues. The V gene end was trimmed by 3 bases and the J gene end by 7 bases; junction bases not matched to a gene: 7. Looked up from germline, CDR1 is MGHDK and CDR2 is SYGVNS. CDR3 sequence: CASSDFRTGANSPLHF. The CDR3 coding sequence is TGTGCCAGCAGTGACTTTCGGACAGGGGCGAATTCACCCCTCCACTTT.

Points on this clone: Other DNA variants within this sample encode the same CDR3. The V call is TRBV7-3, the J call TRBJ2-1; 9 positions match TRBD1. V was clipped by 3 bases and J by 4 bases; unmatched bases: 4. CDR1 and CDR2 from the germline V gene are SGHTA and FQGTGA. This CDR3 spans 15 amino acids. The CDR3 DNA is TGTGCCAGCAGCTTGGGACAGGGTACGTACAATGAGCAGTTCTTC. Translation gives CASSLGQGTYNEQFF.

This chain uses TRBV15 with TRBJ1-2; maybe TRBD1 (5 bases). The CDR3 is 16 residues long. V was shortened by 0 bases and J by 7 bases, with 18 bases between the two germline ends. Germline CDR1 LNHNV, CDR2 YYDKDF (reference sequence). The CDR3 protein is CATSRDKGLQASGYTF. The CDR3 nucleotides are TGTGCCACCAGCAGAGATAAGGGACTCCAAGCTAGTGGCTACACCTTC.

The CDR3 loop reads CASRLGQALWSPLHF. CDR3 nucleotides: TGTGCCAGCAGGTTGGGACAGGCCTTGTGGTCACCCCTCCACTTT. This chain uses TRBV2 with TRBJ1-6; TRBD1 matches 8 bases. There are 15 residues in the CDR3. V lost 6 bases to trimming and J lost 10 bases; unmatched junction nucleotides: 11. Germline lookup yields CDR1 SNHLY and CDR2 FYNNEI.

This sequence joins TRBV7-6 and TRBJ2-1, with 7 bases lining up with TRBD1. CDR1 is SGHVS and CDR2 is FNYEAQ in the germline V gene. This CDR3 is 16 amino acids long. V lost 4 bases to trimming and J lost 2 bases; unmatched junction nucleotides: 8. As DNA, the CDR3 is TGTGCCAGCAGCTCGACCGGGACAGACCCCTACAATGAGCAGTTCTTC. Translating it yields CASSSTGTDPYNEQFF.

CDR3: CASRRGPGYTF. The CDR3 region has the DNA TGTGCCAGCAGGAGGGGGCCTGGCTACACCTTC. This sequence joins TRBV6-6 and TRBJ1-2; 7 positions agree with TRBD1. Germline CDR1 and CDR2: MNHNY and SVGAGI (reference sequence). V was clipped by 6 bases and J by 7 bases; unmatched bases: 2. The CDR3 totals 11 residues.

The chain recombines TRBV6-5 with TRBJ1-1; D gene unclear. Trimming left V 0 bases short and J 7 bases short, with 15 bases between. The CDR3 spans 15 residues. Germline CDR1 reads MNHEY; CDR2 reads SVGAGI. The CDR3 spells CASSYSFARRDEAFF. The CDR3 DNA is TGTGCCAGCAGTTACTCGTTCGCCCGAAGAGATGAAGCTTTCTTT.

The chain carries TRBV6-5 and TRBJ1-2; TRBD1 matches at 10 bases. V lost 0 bases and J lost 3; bases outside the gene matches: 4. This CDR3 has 16 amino acids. Germline V gene data show CDR1 as MNHEY and CDR2 as SVGAGI. CDR3 amino acids: CASSYSGTGVDYGYTF. The CDR3 coding sequence is TGTGCCAGCAGTTACTCAGGGACAGGGGTCGACTATGGCTACACCTTC.

In its sample, this clone was seen a few times. The CDR3 bases are TGTGCCAGCAGAGATGGCCCGGGGGTGTTTTTT. Protein: CASRDGPGVFF. The V gene is TRBV2, the J gene TRBJ1-4, with a weak D call TRBD1 (5 bases). In germline, CDR1 is SNHLY, CDR2 FYNNEI. Trimming shortened V by 6 bases and J by 15 bases, and 14 bases separated the two germline ends. This CDR3 is 11 amino acids long. Using reference TRBV2 and TRBJ1-4 for the parts outside the CDR3, the full variable domain is EPEVTQTPSHQVTQMGQEVILRCVPISNHLYFYWYRQILGQKVEFLVSFYNNEISEKSEIFDDQFSVERPDGSNFTLKIRSTKLEDSAMYFCASRDGPGVFFGSGTQLSVL.